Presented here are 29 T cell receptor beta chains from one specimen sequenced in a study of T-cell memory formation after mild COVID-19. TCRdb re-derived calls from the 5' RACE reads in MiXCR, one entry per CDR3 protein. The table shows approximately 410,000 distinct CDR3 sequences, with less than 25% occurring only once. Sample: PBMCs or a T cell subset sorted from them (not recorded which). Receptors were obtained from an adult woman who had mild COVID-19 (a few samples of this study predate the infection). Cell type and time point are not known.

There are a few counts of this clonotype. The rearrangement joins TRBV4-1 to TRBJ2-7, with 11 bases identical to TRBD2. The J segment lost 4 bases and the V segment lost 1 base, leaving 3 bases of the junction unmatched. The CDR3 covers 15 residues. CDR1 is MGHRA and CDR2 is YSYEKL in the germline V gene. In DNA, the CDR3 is TGCGCCAGCAGCCAAGTTCTAGCGGGGGGTTACGAGCAGTACTTC. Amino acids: CASSQVLAGGYEQYF.

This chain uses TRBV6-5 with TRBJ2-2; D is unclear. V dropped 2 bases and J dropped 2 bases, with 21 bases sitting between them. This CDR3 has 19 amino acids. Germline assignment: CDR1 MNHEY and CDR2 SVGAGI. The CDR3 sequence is CASSYRPVVLSINTGELFF. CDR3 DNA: TGTGCCAGCAGTTACCGCCCTGTGGTCCTGTCAATAAACACCGGGGAGCTGTTTTTT.

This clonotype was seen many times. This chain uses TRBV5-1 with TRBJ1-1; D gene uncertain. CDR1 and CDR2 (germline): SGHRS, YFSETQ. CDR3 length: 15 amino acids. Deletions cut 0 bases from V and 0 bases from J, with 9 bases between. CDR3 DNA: TGCGCCAGCAGCTTGGAAACAGATATGAACACTGAAGCTTTCTTT. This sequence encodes CASSLETDMNTEAFF.

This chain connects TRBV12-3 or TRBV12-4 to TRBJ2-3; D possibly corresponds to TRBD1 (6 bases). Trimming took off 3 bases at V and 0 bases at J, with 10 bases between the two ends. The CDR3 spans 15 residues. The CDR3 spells CASSFEGQSTDTQYF. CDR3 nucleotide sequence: TGTGCCAGCAGTTTCGAAGGACAGAGCACAGATACGCAGTATTTT.

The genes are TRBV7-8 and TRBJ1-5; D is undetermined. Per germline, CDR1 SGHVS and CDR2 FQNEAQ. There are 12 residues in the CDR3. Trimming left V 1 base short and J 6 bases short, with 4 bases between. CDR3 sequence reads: CASSLDLQPQHF. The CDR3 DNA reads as TGTGCCAGCAGCTTAGATCTTCAGCCCCAGCATTTT.

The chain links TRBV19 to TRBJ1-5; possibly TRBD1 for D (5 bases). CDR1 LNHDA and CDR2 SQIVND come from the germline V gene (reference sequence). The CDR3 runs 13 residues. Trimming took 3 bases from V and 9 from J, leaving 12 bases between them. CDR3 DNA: TGTGCCAGTAGTATGCGGGGGATTCGGCCCCAGCATTTT. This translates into CASSMRGIRPQHF.

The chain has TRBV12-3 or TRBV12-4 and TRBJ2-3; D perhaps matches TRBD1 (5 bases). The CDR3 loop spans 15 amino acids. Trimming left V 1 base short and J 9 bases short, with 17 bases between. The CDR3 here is CASSLGSGRIDTQYF. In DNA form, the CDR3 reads TGTGCCAGCAGTTTAGGTTCAGGGCGCATCGACACGCAGTATTTT.

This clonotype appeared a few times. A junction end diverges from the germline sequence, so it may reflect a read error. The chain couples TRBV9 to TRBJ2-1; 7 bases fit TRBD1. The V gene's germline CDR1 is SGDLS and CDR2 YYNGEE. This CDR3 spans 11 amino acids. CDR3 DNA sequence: TGTGCCAGCAGCGGAGACAGGGTGGTAAGCTTC. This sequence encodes CASSGDRVVSF. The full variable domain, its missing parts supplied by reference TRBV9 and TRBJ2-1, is DSGVTQTPKHLITATGQRVTLRCSPRSGDLSVYWYQQSLDQGLQFLIQYYNGEERAKGNILERFSAQQFPDLHSELNLSSLELGDSALYFCASSGDRVVSFGPGTRLTVL.

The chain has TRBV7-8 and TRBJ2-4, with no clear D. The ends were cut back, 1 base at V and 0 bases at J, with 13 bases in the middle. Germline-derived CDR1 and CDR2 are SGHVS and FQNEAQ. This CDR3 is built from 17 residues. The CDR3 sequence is CASSLVNATLAKNIQYF. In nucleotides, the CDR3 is TGTGCCAGCAGCTTAGTCAATGCTACCCTAGCCAAAAACATTCAGTACTTC.

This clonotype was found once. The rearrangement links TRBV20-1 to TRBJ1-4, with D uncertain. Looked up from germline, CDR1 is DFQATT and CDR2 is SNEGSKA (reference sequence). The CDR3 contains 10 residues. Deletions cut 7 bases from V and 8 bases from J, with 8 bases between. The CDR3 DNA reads TGCAGTGTCGGAAGGGAAAAACTGTTTTTT. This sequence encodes CSVGREKLFF.

CDR3 region: CASSWPGQGNYEQYF. The CDR3 DNA is TGTGCCAGCAGCTGGCCGGGACAGGGGAACTACGAGCAGTACTTC. The rearrangement links TRBV5-6 to TRBJ2-7; 10 bases match TRBD1. The CDR3 runs to 15 residues. Trimming cost V 3 bases and J 3 bases; bases outside gene matches: 6. Germline CDR1 and CDR2: SGHDT and YYEEEE.

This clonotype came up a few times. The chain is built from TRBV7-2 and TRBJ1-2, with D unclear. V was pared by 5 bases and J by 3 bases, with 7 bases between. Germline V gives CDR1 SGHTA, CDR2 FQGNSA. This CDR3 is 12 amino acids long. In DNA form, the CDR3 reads TGTGCCAGCAGCCCAAGGGACTATGGCTACACCTTC. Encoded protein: CASSPRDYGYTF.

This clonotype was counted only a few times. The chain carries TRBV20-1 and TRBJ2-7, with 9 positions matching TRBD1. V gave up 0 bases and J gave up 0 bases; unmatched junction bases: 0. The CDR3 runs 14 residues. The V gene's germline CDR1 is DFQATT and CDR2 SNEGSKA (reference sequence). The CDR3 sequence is CSAREDRGSYEQYF. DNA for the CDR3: TGCAGTGCTAGAGAGGACAGGGGCTCCTACGAGCAGTACTTC.

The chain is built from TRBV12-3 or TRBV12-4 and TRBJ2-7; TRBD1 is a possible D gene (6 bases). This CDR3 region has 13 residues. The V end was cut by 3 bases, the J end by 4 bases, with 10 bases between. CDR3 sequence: CASSLRGTYEQYF. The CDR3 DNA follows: TGTGCCAGCAGTTTGAGGGGGACGTACGAGCAGTACTTC.

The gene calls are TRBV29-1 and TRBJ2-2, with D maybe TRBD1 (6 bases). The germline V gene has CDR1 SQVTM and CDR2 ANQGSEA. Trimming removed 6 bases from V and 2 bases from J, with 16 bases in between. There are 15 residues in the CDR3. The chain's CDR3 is CSVVTGSINTGELFF. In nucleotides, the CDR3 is TGCAGCGTAGTGACAGGTTCTATTAACACCGGGGAGCTGTTTTTT.

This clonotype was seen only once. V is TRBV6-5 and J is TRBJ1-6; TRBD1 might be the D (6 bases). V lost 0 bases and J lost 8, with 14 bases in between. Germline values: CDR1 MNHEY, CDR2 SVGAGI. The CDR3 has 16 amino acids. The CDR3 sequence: CASSYSSRGQHSPLHF. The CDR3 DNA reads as TGTGCCAGCAGTTACTCGAGCAGGGGCCAACATTCACCCCTCCACTTT.

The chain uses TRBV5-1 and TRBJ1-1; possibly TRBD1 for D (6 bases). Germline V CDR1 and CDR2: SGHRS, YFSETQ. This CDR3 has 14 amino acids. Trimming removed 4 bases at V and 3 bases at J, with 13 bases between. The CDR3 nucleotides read TGCGCCAGCAGCCCCACCCCAGGGGACACTGAAGCTTTCTTT. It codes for CASSPTPGDTEAFF.

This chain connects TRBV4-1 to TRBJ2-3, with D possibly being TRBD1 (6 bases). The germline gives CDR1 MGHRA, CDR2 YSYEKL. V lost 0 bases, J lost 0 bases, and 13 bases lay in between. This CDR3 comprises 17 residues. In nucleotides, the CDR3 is TGCGCCAGCAGCCAAGATCAAGACAGGAGAAGCACAGATACGCAGTATTTT. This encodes CASSQDQDRRSTDTQYF.

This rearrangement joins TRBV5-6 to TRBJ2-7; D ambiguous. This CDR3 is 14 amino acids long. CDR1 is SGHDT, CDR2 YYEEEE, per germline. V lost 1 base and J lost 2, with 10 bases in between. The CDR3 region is CASSLWKVTYEQYF. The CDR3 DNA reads TGTGCCAGCAGCTTGTGGAAGGTAACCTACGAGCAGTACTTC. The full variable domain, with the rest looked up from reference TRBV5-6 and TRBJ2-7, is DAGVTQSPTHLIKTRGQQVTLRCSPKSGHDTVSWYQQALGQGPQFIFQYYEEEERQRGNFPDRFSGHQFPNYSSELNVNALLLGDSALYLCASSLWKVTYEQYFGPGTRLTVT.

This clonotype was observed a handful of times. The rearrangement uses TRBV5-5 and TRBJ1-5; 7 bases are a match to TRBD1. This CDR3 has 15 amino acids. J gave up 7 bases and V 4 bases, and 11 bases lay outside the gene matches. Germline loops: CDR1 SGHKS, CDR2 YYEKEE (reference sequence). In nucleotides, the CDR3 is TGTGCCAGCAGCCTGGAAGGGGGCGCGGGCCAGCCCCAGCATTTT. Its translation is CASSLEGGAGQPQHF.

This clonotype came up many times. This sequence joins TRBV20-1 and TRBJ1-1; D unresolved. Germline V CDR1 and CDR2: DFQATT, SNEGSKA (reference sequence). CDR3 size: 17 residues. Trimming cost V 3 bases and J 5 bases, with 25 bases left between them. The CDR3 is CSARSSGETSGETEAFF. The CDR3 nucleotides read TGCAGTGCTAGGTCCAGTGGGGAAACGTCGGGTGAGACTGAAGCTTTCTTT.

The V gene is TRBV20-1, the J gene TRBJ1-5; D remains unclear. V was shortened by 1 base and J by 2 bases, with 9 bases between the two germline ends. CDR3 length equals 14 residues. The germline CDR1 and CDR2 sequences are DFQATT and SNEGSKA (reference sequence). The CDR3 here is CSARVFDGNQPQHF. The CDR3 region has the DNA TGCAGTGCTAGAGTCTTCGACGGCAATCAGCCCCAGCATTTT.

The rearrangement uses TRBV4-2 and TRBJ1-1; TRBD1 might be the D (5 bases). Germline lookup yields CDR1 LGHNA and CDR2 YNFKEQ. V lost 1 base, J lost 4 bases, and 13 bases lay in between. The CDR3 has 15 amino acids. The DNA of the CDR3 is TGTGCCAGCAGCCAAGGGTCATCAGGGAGCACTGAAGCTTTCTTT. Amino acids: CASSQGSSGSTEAFF.

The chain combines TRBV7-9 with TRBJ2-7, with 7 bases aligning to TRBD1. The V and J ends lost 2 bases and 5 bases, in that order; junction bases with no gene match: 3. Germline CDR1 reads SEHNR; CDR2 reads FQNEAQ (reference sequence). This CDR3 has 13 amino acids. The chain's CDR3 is CASSLSGQDEQYF. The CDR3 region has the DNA TGTGCCAGCAGCTTATCCGGACAGGACGAGCAGTACTTC.

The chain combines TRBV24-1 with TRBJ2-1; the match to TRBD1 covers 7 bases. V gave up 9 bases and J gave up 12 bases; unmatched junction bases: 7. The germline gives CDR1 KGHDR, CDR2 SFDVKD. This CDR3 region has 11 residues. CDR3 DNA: TGTGCCACCTTAGACAGGGACGGGCAGTTCTTC. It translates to CATLDRDGQFF.

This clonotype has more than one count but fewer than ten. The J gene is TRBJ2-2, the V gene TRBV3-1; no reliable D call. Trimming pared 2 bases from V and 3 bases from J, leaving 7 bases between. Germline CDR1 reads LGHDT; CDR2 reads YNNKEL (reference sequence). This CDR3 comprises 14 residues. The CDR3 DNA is TGTGCCAGCAGCCAAAAGGGCTACACCGGGGAGCTGTTTTTT. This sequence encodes CASSQKGYTGELFF. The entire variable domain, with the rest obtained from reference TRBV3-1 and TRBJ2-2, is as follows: DTAVSQTPKYLVTQMGNDKSIKCEQNLGHDTMYWYKQDSKKFLKIMFSYNNKELIINETVPNRFSPKSPDKAHLNLHINSLELGDSAVYFCASSQKGYTGELFFGEGSRLTVL.

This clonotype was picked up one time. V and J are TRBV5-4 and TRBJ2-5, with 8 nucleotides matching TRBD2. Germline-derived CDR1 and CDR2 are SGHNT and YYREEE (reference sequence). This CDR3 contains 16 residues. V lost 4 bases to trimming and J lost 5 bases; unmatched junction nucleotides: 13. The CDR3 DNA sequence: TGTGCCAGCAGCCCCGAGATTGGAGCGGGGGTGGAGACCCAGTACTTC. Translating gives CASSPEIGAGVETQYF.

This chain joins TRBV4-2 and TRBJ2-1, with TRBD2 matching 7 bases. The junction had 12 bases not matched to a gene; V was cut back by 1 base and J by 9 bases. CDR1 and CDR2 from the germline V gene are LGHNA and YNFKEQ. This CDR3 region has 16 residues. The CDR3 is CASSQVVAGESGEQFF. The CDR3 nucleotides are TGTGCCAGCAGCCAAGTCGTAGCGGGCGAGTCGGGTGAGCAGTTCTTC.

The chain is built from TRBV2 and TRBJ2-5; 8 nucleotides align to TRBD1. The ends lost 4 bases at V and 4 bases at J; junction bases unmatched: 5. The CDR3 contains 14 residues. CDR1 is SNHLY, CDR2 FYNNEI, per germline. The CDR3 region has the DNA TGTGCCAGCAGTGCGGACAGGGCCGGAGAGACCCAGTACTTC. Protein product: CASSADRAGETQYF.